This TCR beta chain was sequenced for a study of CD8 T cells in Susac syndrome (dated by TCRdb to the late 2010s). Study-wide context: Whether CD8+ T cell activation and differentiation in Susac syndrome was antigen driven was tested using repertoire sequencing. The clonality of the CD8+ T cell repertoire was compared across about a dozen healthy donors, around 14 Susac syndrome patients and 15 multiple sclerosis patients.

RNA was extracted with the RNeasy kit and 0.5 to 1 ug was reverse transcribed using random hexamers. The immunoSEQ multiplex PCR assay, covering 54 Vbeta and 13 Jbeta segments, was used to amplify TCR beta CDR3 regions. To correct PCR amplification bias, a synthetic template baseline was used for both primer optimization and computational correction. The source study handled its data this way. Only productive sequences were kept, with reads annotated to V, D and J genes according to IMGT and analyzed in immunoSEQ Analyzer. Clonality was computed as one minus Shannon entropy normalized by log2 of the number of productive unique sequences. Public and private clones were assessed among the 100 most prevalent clones of each patient and control. Susac-specific clones were defined as absent from healthy and MS cohorts, 850 to 1,300 published viral clones and other ImmuneACCESS disease sequences. Using fastp trimming at Q25 and MiXCR clonotype assembly, TCRdb reanalyzed the public sequencing data and kept in-frame beta chains. Here each entry gathers all rows of one CDR3 protein and keeps the most common genes and DNA. The V and J calls shown here were made by TCRdb, not taken from the authors' results. In all, the sample holds fewer than 350,000 distinct CDR3 sequences, and over 75% of those were seen once. Roughly 0.21% of the sample belongs to the ten largest clones.

Peripheral blood CD8+ and CD4+ T cells from healthy donors, Susac syndrome patients and multiple sclerosis patients were profiled using high-throughput TCR beta sequencing. The multiple sclerosis controls were treatment-naive patients who had stable or active relapsing-remitting disease and met the revised McDonald criteria. Bulk CD8+ and CD4+ T cells were purified by magnetic negative isolation, while CD8+ TEMRA cells were enriched using FACS. Blood was collected in EDTA tubes and processed within 24 hours, with PBMCs isolated through density gradient centrifugation. PBMCs intended for TCR sequencing were cryopreserved in liquid nitrogen and thawed later in a water bath at 37 degrees C. A purity of at least 90% was achieved for sorted or isolated CD4+, CD8+ and CD8+ TEMRA cells. On the study overall, not on this receptor specifically: The study acknowledged that relatively few individuals were included in the TCR sequencing and HLA analysis.

V loses 2 bases, J loses 1 base, and the germline ends lie 8 bases apart. The cysteine opens and the phenylalanine closes a CDR3 of 14 amino acids. Left in the record is the CDR3 DNA by itself, 42 bases read in frame from the first base. In the germline V gene, CDR1 corresponds to MNHNS and CDR2 to SASEGT. Remarks on this clonotype: Its antigen is currently not known. Base qualities are not at hand, and no much larger clone is one base apart.

The source of this sequence is a human donor with multiple sclerosis. The chain is assembled from TRBV6-1 and TRBJ1-1; there is no confident call for the D gene. What was sequenced was CD8+ T cells from PBMCs. The DNA reads as follows: TGTGCCAGCAGTGAACACATCCGGAACACTGAAGCTTTCTTT. It is translated as CASSEHIRNTEAFF.